A selection of T cell receptor beta chains follows, all from one sample in a study of graft-versus-host responses after intestinal transplantation. For these TCRs, the target antigens are not known. Assay used: immunoSEQ multiplex PCR; TCRdb lists only in-frame clones, some missing. In the table there are 80,000 to 95,000 clones, about 93% of which are singletons. The starting material was unstimulated CD8+ T cells sorted from spleen or lymph node cells, obtained before intestinal transplant. The receptor source for this set is a human donor who received an intestinal transplant. The CDR3 runs from the conserved cysteine through the conserved F or W. The D gene is left open where the match is weak. Size is stated for part of the rows, as once, few or many counts, or as a class when the clone is expanded.

j_gene	abundance	d_gene	v_gene	CDR3aa	CDR3nt
TRBJ2-7	NA	NA	TRBV6-6	CASSYSRQGYEQYF	TGTGCCAGCAGTTACTCGAGGCAGGGCTACGAGCAGTACTTC
TRBJ1-6	NA	NA	TRBV10-2	CATLNGGLGSYNSPLHF	TGCGCCACCCTGAATGGGGGACTCGGCTCCTATAATTCACCCCTCCACTTT
TRBJ2-7	NA	NA	TRBV4-3	CASSQGPRGASHEQYF	TGCGCCAGCAGCCAAGGGCCTCGGGGGGCGTCCCACGAGCAGTACTTC
TRBJ2-5	NA	NA	TRBV7-9	CASSLGGLQETQYF	TGTGCCAGCAGCTTAGGGGGGCTACAAGAGACCCAGTACTTC
TRBJ1-1	NA	NA	TRBV16	CASSQSAASGATEAFF	TGTGCCAGCAGCCAATCCGCGGCCTCTGGTGCCACTGAAGCTTTCTTT
TRBJ1-5	NA	NA	TRBV6-5	CASSQAPNQPQHF	TGTGCCAGCAGCCAAGCCCCCAATCAGCCCCAGCATTTT
TRBJ1-2	NA	TRBD1	TRBV30	CAWFGTGGIDGYTF	TGTGCCTGGTTTGGGACAGGGGGCATCGATGGCTACACCTTC
TRBJ2-7	NA	TRBD1	TRBV27	CASSQDRVSYEQYF	TGTGCCAGCAGTCAAGACAGGGTCTCCTACGAGCAGTACTTC
TRBJ2-7	NA	TRBD1	TRBV27	CASSSGTGGYEQYF	TGTGCCAGCAGTTCAGGGACAGGGGGTTACGAGCAGTACTTC
TRBJ2-3	NA	TRBD2	TRBV7-6	CASSLAQLAQDTQYF	TGTGCCAGCAGCTTAGCGCAACTAGCGCAAGATACGCAGTATTTT
TRBJ2-3	NA	TRBD2	TRBV6-4	CASSSLAGGPNTQYF	TGTGCCAGCAGCTCCTTAGCGGGGGGGCCTAATACGCAGTATTTT
TRBJ2-3	NA	NA	TRBV4-3	CASSQPGDSTDTQYF	TGCGCCAGCAGCCAACCGGGAGATAGCACAGATACGCAGTATTTT
TRBJ1-1	NA	TRBD1	TRBV5-1	CASSSGTGYTEAFF	TGCGCCAGCAGCTCCGGGACAGGCTACACTGAAGCTTTCTTT
TRBJ1-1	NA	NA	TRBV5-8	CASSWGHLNTEAFF	TGTGCCAGCAGCTGGGGACACTTGAACACTGAAGCTTTCTTT
TRBJ1-2	NA	NA	TRBV7-9	CASSSSPRDYTF	TGTGCCAGCAGCTCCAGCCCGCGGGACTACACCTTC
TRBJ2-1	NA	TRBD1	TRBV27	CASSLSGQGARNEQFF	TGTGCCAGCAGTTTATCCGGACAGGGGGCGCGGAATGAGCAGTTCTTC
TRBJ2-7	NA	NA	TRBV7-9	CASSPVAGAEQYF	TGTGCCAGCAGCCCCGTGGCGGGGGCCGAGCAGTACTTC
TRBJ2-7	few	NA	TRBV4-3	CASSQDSQGTHEQYF	TGCGCCAGCAGCCAAGATTCGCAGGGGACCCACGAGCAGTACTTC
TRBJ2-7	NA	NA	TRBV4-3	CASSQVLQGRYEQYF	TGCGCCAGCAGCCAAGTTTTGCAGGGGAGATACGAGCAGTACTTC
TRBJ2-7	NA	NA	TRBV11-2	CASSFLTASYEQYF	TGCGCCAGCAGCTTCTTGACAGCTTCCTACGAGCAGTACTTC
TRBJ1-3	NA	NA	TRBV7-8	CASSLQEGGNTIYF	TGTGCCAGCAGCTTGCAGGAGGGCGGAAACACCATATATTTT
TRBJ2-2	NA	NA	TRBV4-3	CASSQDSRIGDTGELFF	TGCGCCAGCAGCCAAGATTCGCGGATAGGGGATACCGGGGAGCTGTTTTTT
TRBJ1-2	NA	TRBD1	TRBV7-9	CASSLGDRGLNYGYTF	TGTGCCAGCAGCTTAGGGGACAGGGGCCTTAACTATGGCTACACCTTC
TRBJ2-7	NA	TRBD1	TRBV4-2	CASSQETGTYEQYF	TGTGCCAGCAGCCAAGAGACAGGGACCTACGAGCAGTACTTC
TRBJ2-2	NA	NA	TRBV4-3	CASSPHMSTGELFF	TGCGCCAGCAGCCCCCACATGTCCACCGGGGAGCTGTTTTTT
TRBJ1-2	NA	TRBD1	TRBV30	CAWSDRDRLNYGYTF	TGTGCCTGGAGTGACCGGGACAGATTGAACTATGGCTACACCTTC
TRBJ1-2	NA	NA	TRBV29-1	CSASVGAGDLANYGYTF	TGCAGCGCATCGGTAGGGGCAGGGGATTTAGCTAACTATGGCTACACCTTC